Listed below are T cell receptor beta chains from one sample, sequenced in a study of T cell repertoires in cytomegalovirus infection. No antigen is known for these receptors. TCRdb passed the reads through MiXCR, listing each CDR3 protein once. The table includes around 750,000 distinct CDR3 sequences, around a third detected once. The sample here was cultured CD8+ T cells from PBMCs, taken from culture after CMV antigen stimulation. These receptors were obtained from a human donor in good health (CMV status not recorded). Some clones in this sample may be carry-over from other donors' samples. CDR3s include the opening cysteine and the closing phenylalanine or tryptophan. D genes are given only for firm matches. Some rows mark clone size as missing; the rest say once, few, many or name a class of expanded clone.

CDR3 protein: CASRSGQENEKLFF
CDR3 DNA: TGTGCCAGCAGGAGTGGACAGGAAAATGAAAAACTGTTTTTT
V gene: TRBV7-9
D gene: TRBD1
clone size: few
J gene: TRBJ1-4

CDR3 protein: CSVETPRANYGYTF
CDR3 DNA: TGCAGCGTTGAAACTCCCAGGGCCAACTATGGCTACACCTTC
V gene: TRBV29-1
D gene: .
clone size: few
J gene: TRBJ1-2

CDR3 protein: CASSPDRGLPHQETQYF
CDR3 DNA: TGTGCCAGCAGCCCGGACAGGGGGCTCCCCCACCAAGAGACCCAGTACTTC
V gene: TRBV11-2
D gene: TRBD1
clone size: few
J gene: TRBJ2-5

CDR3 protein: CASSTGQEVVGYNEQFF
CDR3 DNA: TGTGCCAGCAGTACTGGACAGGAGGTAGTTGGCTACAATGAGCAGTTCTTC
V gene: TRBV6-6
D gene: TRBD1
clone size: .
J gene: TRBJ2-1

CDR3 protein: CASSLTGVGFRETQYF
CDR3 DNA: TGTGCCAGCAGCTTAACTGGGGTAGGGTTTCGAGAGACCCAGTACTTC
V gene: TRBV7-6
D gene: .
clone size: .
J gene: TRBJ2-5

CDR3 protein: CASSWGEGTDTQYF
CDR3 DNA: TGTGCCAGCAGTTGGGGGGAGGGGACAGATACGCAGTATTTT
V gene: TRBV12-3/TRBV12-4
D gene: TRBD2
clone size: .
J gene: TRBJ2-3

CDR3 protein: CASSHSLGPISSDQPQHF
CDR3 DNA: TGTGCCAGCAGCCACTCGCTCGGCCCGATAAGTTCCGATCAGCCCCAGCATTTT
V gene: TRBV5-8
D gene: .
clone size: many
J gene: TRBJ1-5

CDR3 protein: CASSTPDTTGYTF
CDR3 DNA: TGTGCCAGCAGCACCCCGGACACCACGGGCTACACCTTC
V gene: TRBV7-9
D gene: .
clone size: .
J gene: TRBJ1-2

CDR3 protein: CASSRASDRAGGYTF
CDR3 DNA: TGTGCCAGCAGCAGGGCTTCGGACCGGGCCGGTGGCTACACCTTC
V gene: TRBV7-9
D gene: .
clone size: .
J gene: TRBJ1-2

CDR3 protein: CASSFLQGILNEQFF
CDR3 DNA: TGTGCCAGCAGTTTCCTACAGGGGATCCTCAATGAGCAGTTCTTC
V gene: TRBV12-3/TRBV12-4
D gene: TRBD1
clone size: few
J gene: TRBJ2-1

CDR3 protein: CASSKGPAGNEQFF
CDR3 DNA: TGTGCCAGCAGTAAGGGACCTGCTGGAAATGAGCAGTTCTTC
V gene: TRBV12-3/TRBV12-4
D gene: .
clone size: few
J gene: TRBJ2-1

CDR3 protein: CASGGRFVDGYTF
CDR3 DNA: TGTGCCAGTGGAGGCCGGTTTGTTGATGGCTACACCTTC
V gene: TRBV27
D gene: .
clone size: once
J gene: TRBJ1-2

CDR3 protein: CASSLLPGQASYEQYF
CDR3 DNA: TGCGCCAGCAGCCTATTGCCGGGACAGGCCTCCTACGAGCAGTACTTC
V gene: TRBV5-1
D gene: TRBD1
clone size: .
J gene: TRBJ2-7

CDR3 protein: CASSPVGSGGGNEQFF
CDR3 DNA: TGTGCCAGCAGCCCGGTTGGTAGCGGGGGTGGTAATGAGCAGTTCTTC
V gene: TRBV7-2
D gene: TRBD2
clone size: many
J gene: TRBJ2-1

CDR3 protein: CASSFQGAIEAFF
CDR3 DNA: TGTGCCAGCAGTTTCCAGGGGGCAATTGAAGCTTTCTTT
V gene: TRBV27
D gene: TRBD1
clone size: few
J gene: TRBJ1-1

CDR3 protein: CASSFRGTYNEQFF
CDR3 DNA: TGTGCCAGCAGTTTTAGGGGAACCTACAATGAGCAGTTCTTC
V gene: TRBV12-3/TRBV12-4
D gene: .
clone size: .
J gene: TRBJ2-1

CDR3 protein: CASSLRIGGRNEKLFF
CDR3 DNA: TGTGCCAGCAGCTTAAGGATCGGCGGACGTAATGAAAAACTGTTTTTT
V gene: TRBV7-2
D gene: .
clone size: few
J gene: TRBJ1-4

CDR3 protein: CASSPNSNTEAFF
CDR3 DNA: TGTGCCAGCAGCCCGAACAGTAACACTGAAGCTTTCTTT
V gene: TRBV7-9
D gene: .
clone size: .
J gene: TRBJ1-1

CDR3 protein: CSARERGAYGYTF
CDR3 DNA: TGCAGTGCTAGAGAAAGGGGCGCCTATGGCTACACCTTC
V gene: TRBV20-1
D gene: .
clone size: .
J gene: TRBJ1-2

CDR3 protein: CASSKGLAGGFYNEQFF
CDR3 DNA: TGTGCCAGTAGTAAGGGACTAGCGGGGGGATTCTACAATGAGCAGTTCTTC
V gene: TRBV19
D gene: TRBD2
clone size: .
J gene: TRBJ2-1

CDR3 protein: CASSLFFPGAGFRGKNGNTIYF
CDR3 DNA: TGTGCCAGCAGTTTATTTTTTCCTGGGGCCGGTTTCCGAGGGAAAAATGGAAACACCATATATTTT
V gene: TRBV12-3/TRBV12-4
D gene: .
clone size: .
J gene: TRBJ1-3

CDR3 protein: CASSLALEISGNTIYF
CDR3 DNA: TGTGCCAGCAGCTTAGCGCTTGAGATCTCTGGAAACACCATATATTTT
V gene: TRBV7-2
D gene: .
clone size: many
J gene: TRBJ1-3

CDR3 protein: CASSELEYNEQFF
CDR3 DNA: TGTGCCAGCAGCGAACTAGAATACAATGAGCAGTTCTTC
V gene: TRBV7-6
D gene: .
clone size: .
J gene: TRBJ2-1

CDR3 protein: CASSQAAGASGNEQFF
CDR3 DNA: TGCGCCAGCAGCCAAGCCGCCGGGGCCTCTGGGAATGAGCAGTTCTTC
V gene: TRBV4-1
D gene: .
clone size: .
J gene: TRBJ2-1

CDR3 protein: CASSPRTGANNEQFF
CDR3 DNA: TGTGCCAGCAGCCCTCGGACAGGAGCCAACAATGAGCAGTTCTTC
V gene: TRBV7-9
D gene: TRBD1
clone size: few
J gene: TRBJ2-1

CDR3 protein: CASSLVQGGGYGYTF
CDR3 DNA: TGTGCCAGCAGCTTGGTGCAGGGAGGGGGTTATGGCTACACCTTC
V gene: TRBV5-4
D gene: .
clone size: .
J gene: TRBJ1-2